This is a list of T cell receptor beta chains from one sample in a study of cytomegalovirus exposure and HLA in healthy donors. Method: immunoSEQ multiplex PCR; TCRdb's copy keeps in-frame clones and lacks some. The table lists approximately 110,000 clones, 77% of them singletons. Source material: PBMCs. The receptors derive from a woman aged 40 to 50 in good health and CMV-seropositive. Both conserved end residues are part of each CDR3. A D gene is named only where the DNA matches it firmly. Clone size is stated in some rows and not others, as once, few, many or a class when expanded.

size	V	D	J	DNA	CDR3
few	TRBV19	TRBD2	TRBJ2-2	TGTGCCAGTAGTATAAGGGCGGGAGTTGGGGAGCTGTTTTTT	CASSIRAGVGELFF
-	TRBV19	TRBD1	TRBJ2-6	TGTGCCAGTAGTATAGGTCCCGGGACAGTAATCGGGGCCAACGTCCTGACTTTC	CASSIGPGTVIGANVLTF
-	TRBV25-1	TRBD2	TRBJ2-1	TGTGCCAGCAGTGAATGGGGGACTAGCGGGAGCGATGAGCAGTTCTTC	CASSEWGTSGSDEQFF
-	TRBV18	-	TRBJ2-7	TGTGCCAGCTCACCACCCGTAGCGCCCTACGAGCAGTACTTC	CASSPPVAPYEQYF
-	TRBV11-2	-	TRBJ1-3	TGTGCCAGCAGCCTTACCCAGGGTGGAAACACCATATATTTT	CASSLTQGGNTIYF
-	TRBV28	TRBD1	TRBJ1-1	TGTGCCAGCAGTATCCACAGGGGCACAAACACTGAAGCTTTCTTT	CASSIHRGTNTEAFF
few	TRBV10-2	TRBD1	TRBJ1-5	TGCGCCAGCAGTGAATCCACAGGGGTAGGCGGCAATCAGCCCCAGCATTTT	CASSESTGVGGNQPQHF
-	TRBV28	TRBD1	TRBJ1-5	TGTGCCAGCACCACGACAGGGGGCGGAAGCAATCAGCCCCAGCATTTT	CASTTTGGGSNQPQHF
-	TRBV18	TRBD1	TRBJ1-3	TGTGCCAGCTCAACCGGGACAGGGGGCCGAATGGCTGGAAACACCATATATTTT	CASSTGTGGRMAGNTIYF
-	TRBV27	-	TRBJ2-7	TGTGCCAGCAGCCAGGGGAGGGGGCAGTACTTC	CASSQGRGQYF
-	TRBV29-1	TRBD1	TRBJ2-5	TGCAGCGTTTTCTTCGGGACAGGGAAAGAGACCCAGTACTTC	CSVFFGTGKETQYF
-	TRBV2	TRBD1	TRBJ1-1	TGTGCCAGCAGCGCACAGGGGCTTATGGAAGCTTTCTTT	CASSAQGLMEAFF
-	TRBV19	-	TRBJ2-6	TGTGCCAGTAGTACTTCTGGGGCCAACGTCCTGACTTTC	CASSTSGANVLTF
-	TRBV5-1	TRBD2	TRBJ2-1	TGCGCCAGCAGCTTGTACGAAAGCGGGAGGATCGACAATGAGCAGTTCTTC	CASSLYESGRIDNEQFF
-	TRBV7-2	TRBD1	TRBJ1-2	TGTGCCAGCAGCCCAAGACAGGGGACTAACTATGGCTACACCTTC	CASSPRQGTNYGYTF
-	TRBV28	TRBD1	TRBJ1-2	TGTGCCAGCAGAGCTACAGGGGGCGCAGGACCCTCCTATGGCTACACCTTC	CASRATGGAGPSYGYTF
-	TRBV28	-	TRBJ1-2	TGTGCCAGCAGTTTATATTCCCGTTCTAACTATGGCTACACCTTC	CASSLYSRSNYGYTF
many	TRBV7-9	TRBD1	TRBJ2-7	TGTGCCAGCAGCCCCAGAAAGACAGGGCCGGACGAGCAGTACTTC	CASSPRKTGPDEQYF
-	TRBV7-7	-	TRBJ2-5	TGTGCTAGCAGTCCGACTAGGACCCAAGAGACCCAGTACTTC	CASSPTRTQETQYF
-	TRBV19	-	TRBJ1-3	TGTGCCAGTAGTATGGGGGGGACTGGAAACACCATATATTTT	CASSMGGTGNTIYF
few	TRBV30	-	TRBJ2-3	TGTGCCTGGAAAACCCCCCAGACAGATACGCAGTATTTT	CAWKTPQTDTQYF
-	TRBV6-1	-	TRBJ1-5	TGTGCCAGCAGCCACTCGGGGGGCAATCAGCCCCAGCATTTT	CASSHSGGNQPQHF
-	TRBV7-3	TRBD2	TRBJ2-2	TGTGCCAGCAGCTTTGCGGGAGGGTTCAACACCGGGGAGCTGTTTTTT	CASSFAGGFNTGELFF
-	TRBV6-6	-	TRBJ2-3	TGTGCCAGCAGTTCCGTCACAGATACGCAGTATTTT	CASSSVTDTQYF
-	TRBV4-1	TRBD1	TRBJ1-1	TGCGCCAGCAGCCACGCCGGGACAGAAACTGAAGCTTTCTTT	CASSHAGTETEAFF
few	TRBV7-7	-	TRBJ2-2	TGTGCCAGCAGCGTTCATCAATGGTCTGGAGCGAACACCGGGGAGCTGTTTTTT	CASSVHQWSGANTGELFF
-	TRBV15	TRBD2	TRBJ2-2	TGTGCCACCAGCAGAGATCCGGGGGGAACACGGGAGCTGTTTTTT	CATSRDPGGTRELFF
-	TRBV6-1	TRBD2	TRBJ2-5	TGTGCCAGCAGTGTGACACTAGCGTCACAAGAGACCCAGTACTTC	CASSVTLASQETQYF
-	TRBV19	-	TRBJ1-5	TGTGCCAGTAGTATCCTCGGCTGGGCTCAGCCCCAGCATTTT	CASSILGWAQPQHF
few	TRBV4-1	TRBD2	TRBJ2-1	TGCGCCAGCAGCCGGGGACTAGCGGGAGCTGGTGAGCAGTTCTTC	CASSRGLAGAGEQFF
-	TRBV27	-	TRBJ1-4	TGTGCCAGCAGTCCTCCTCAGGGGTCTAATGAAAAACTGTTTTTT	CASSPPQGSNEKLFF
few	TRBV12-5	-	TRBJ2-1	TGTGCTAGTGGTTTCGGAGGATACAATGAGCAGTTCTTC	CASGFGGYNEQFF
-	TRBV2	TRBD1	TRBJ1-2	TGTGCCAGCAGTATAACGACAGGGGCGGTACAGGGCTACACCTTC	CASSITTGAVQGYTF
-	TRBV5-5	-	TRBJ2-2	TGTGCCAGCATCCTAGGTCCGGGGTCGAACACCGGGGAGCTGTTTTTT	CASILGPGSNTGELFF
-	TRBV28	TRBD1	TRBJ2-7	TGTGCCAGCAGTAGAGCAGGGGGTAAGCAGTACTTC	CASSRAGGKQYF
-	TRBV5-8	TRBD2	TRBJ2-3	TGTGCCAGCAGCCCCGGACTAGTCCCAGATACGCAGTATTTT	CASSPGLVPDTQYF
-	TRBV11-2	TRBD1	TRBJ1-1	TGTGCCAGCAGCCGGGACAGAATGAACACTGAAGCTTTCTTT	CASSRDRMNTEAFF
once	TRBV6-5	TRBD1	TRBJ2-1	TGTGCCAGCAGTTTAGGACAGGGACCCTACAATGAGCAGTTCTTC	CASSLGQGPYNEQFF
-	TRBV28	-	TRBJ1-2	TGTGCCAGCAGTTTCGGAACAGGCAGGTTAGGCTACACCTTC	CASSFGTGRLGYTF
few	TRBV5-4	TRBD2	TRBJ2-7	TGTGCCAGCAGCTCGGCGGGAGGGTCTGACGAGCAGTACTTC	CASSSAGGSDEQYF
-	TRBV6-1	-	TRBJ1-1	TGTGCCAGCAGTCGTGCAGGGCTGAACACTGAAGCTTTCTTT	CASSRAGLNTEAFF
-	TRBV14	TRBD2	TRBJ2-5	TGTGCCAGCAGCCAAGTTGGACTAGCGGGAGGAGAGACCCAGTACTTC	CASSQVGLAGGETQYF
-	TRBV5-1	TRBD1	TRBJ2-5	TGCGCCAGCAGCACTATCTTAAGGGGGCGAGAGACCCAGTACTTC	CASSTILRGRETQYF
-	TRBV7-2	-	TRBJ2-1	TGTGCCAGCAGCTTATTAGGCAGGGGTTGGGGTGAGCAGTTCTTC	CASSLLGRGWGEQFF
-	TRBV6-5	-	TRBJ2-5	TGTGCCAGCACCAGGACCGGGGGTCGGGAGACCCAGTACTTC	CASTRTGGRETQYF
-	TRBV5-6	TRBD1	TRBJ1-4	TGTGCCAGCAGCTTGCCCGGACAGGTCGAAAAACTGTTTTTT	CASSLPGQVEKLFF
few	TRBV2	-	TRBJ2-2	TGTGCCAGCAGTGGGAGGGCAGCGAAAACCGGGGAGCTGTTTTTT	CASSGRAAKTGELFF
-	TRBV6-6	-	TRBJ1-1	TGTGCCAAATTAACAGGGACCACTGAAGCTTTCTTT	CAKLTGTTEAFF
-	TRBV6-1	-	TRBJ2-7	TGTGCCAGCAGTGGCAAAGGACTGCCGGGGACCTACGAGCAGTACTTC	CASSGKGLPGTYEQYF
few	TRBV7-9	-	TRBJ1-2	TGTGCCAGCAGCCTACTGGACAGCTATGGCTACACCTTC	CASSLLDSYGYTF
-	TRBV27	TRBD1	TRBJ1-1	TGTGCCAGCAGGACCCCAGGGGGCATGAACACTGAAGCTTTCTTT	CASRTPGGMNTEAFF
once	TRBV7-3	TRBD1	TRBJ2-7	TGTGCCAGCAGCTTAAACAGGGGATACGAGCAGTACTTC	CASSLNRGYEQYF